This entry is about one TCR beta chain. The germline V gene encodes CDR1 SGHKS and CDR2 YYEKEE (reference sequence). The germline V and J ends were trimmed by 0 bases and 8 bases, with 8 bases remaining between them. This CDR3 region has 13 residues. TCRdb keeps only in-frame clones here, not all; method: immunoSEQ multiplex PCR. The repertoire holds more than 250,000 clones, with more than 70% as singletons. This specimen belongs to a study of Ad26.COV2.S vaccination and SARS-CoV-2 variants. Noted treatment: about 20 received Ad26.COV2.S at low or high dose, single or two shots; several received placebo; per-sample allocation not given. After the first vaccine or placebo injection, samples were drawn on day 63.

The TCR was taken from a person aged 18-60 years who received the Ad26.COV2.S COVID-19 vaccine or a placebo. Specimen: peripheral blood, collected in a trial of Ad26.COV2.S vaccine versus placebo. The chain links TRBV5-5 to TRBJ1-4; D is ambiguous. The CDR3 region has the DNA TGTGCCAGCAGCTTGGGATTTCGGGAAAAACTGTTTTTT. Translation gives CASSLGFREKLFF. Supplemented by reference TRBV5-5 and TRBJ1-4, the full variable domain reads DAGVTQSPTHLIKTRGQQVTLRCSPISGHKSVSWYQQVLGQGPQFIFQYYEKEERGRGNFPDRFSARQFPNYSSELNVNALLLGDSALYLCASSLGFREKLFFGSGTQLSVL.